One sample yielded the 20 T cell receptor beta chains listed below, sequenced in a study of T cell responses to AZD1222 COVID-19 vaccine. Assay: immunoSEQ multiplex PCR; the TCRdb copy retains only in-frame clones and omits some. The sample includes 170,000 or so clones, just over 90% of them seen just once. Sequencing used peripheral blood, obtained on day 0 of AZD1222 vaccination. The receptors derive from an adult in good health.

V and J are TRBV7-2 and TRBJ2-5; 15 nucleotides line up with TRBD2. In germline, CDR1 is SGHTA, CDR2 FQGNSA. J was trimmed by 5 bases and V by 5 bases; bases with no gene match: 9. This CDR3 contains 17 residues. Here the CDR3 reads CASSTPGLAGGRETQYF. The CDR3, as DNA: TGTGCCAGCAGCACACCGGGACTAGCGGGGGGTAGGGAGACCCAGTACTTC.

The gene calls are TRBV4-1 and TRBJ2-5; 11 positions agree with TRBD2. Losses at the gene ends were 0 bases for V and 5 bases for J; bases not matched to a gene: 11. Germline V gene data show CDR1 as MGHRA and CDR2 as YSYEKL. The CDR3 is 18 residues long. The CDR3 loop is CASSQESLAGGPRETQYF. The CDR3 region has the DNA TGCGCCAGCAGCCAAGAATCTTTAGCGGGGGGGCCGAGGGAGACCCAGTACTTC.

The chain is built from TRBV28 and TRBJ1-2; D unresolved. The CDR3 covers 12 residues. Trimming removed 6 bases at V and 4 bases at J, with 9 bases between. CDR1 MDHEN and CDR2 SYDVKM come from the germline V gene. The CDR3 region has the DNA TGTGCCAGCAGGGTGGGATCCTATGGCTACACCTTC. Translated: CASRVGSYGYTF.

This rearrangement joins TRBV2 to TRBJ1-5; 11 nucleotides align to TRBD1. The V gene end was trimmed by 7 bases and the J gene end by 6 bases; junction bases not matched to a gene: 8. This CDR3 comprises 15 residues. Germline CDR1 and CDR2: SNHLY and FYNNEI. The CDR3 DNA reads as TGTGCCAGCACCAGGGACAGGGGGGTTTCTCAGCCCCAGCATTTT. Encoded protein: CASTRDRGVSQPQHF.

The CDR3 here is CASSIGQGIYSGANVLTF. In nucleotides, the CDR3 is TGTGCCAGTAGTATAGGACAGGGGATATACTCTGGGGCCAACGTCCTGACTTTC. The chain links TRBV19 to TRBJ2-6; 8 bases agree with TRBD1. Losses at the gene ends were 1 base for V and 0 bases for J; bases not matched to a gene: 5. This CDR3 has 18 amino acids. Germline CDR1 LNHDA, CDR2 SQIVND (reference sequence).

This chain links TRBV19 with TRBJ2-5, with D unclear. V dropped 7 bases and J dropped 0 bases, with 9 bases sitting between them. The CDR3 loop spans 13 amino acids. Germline V lookup: CDR1 LNHDA, CDR2 SQIVND (reference sequence). This chain's CDR3 is CASKETNQETQYF. The CDR3 DNA reads TGTGCCAGTAAGGAGACCAACCAAGAGACCCAGTACTTC.

The CDR3 nucleotides read TGTGCCAGCAGCCAGGAGTACAATGAGCAGTTCTTC. Protein: CASSQEYNEQFF. The chain couples TRBV14 to TRBJ2-1, with D uncertain. This CDR3 comprises 12 residues. The V and J ends lost 3 bases and 4 bases respectively, with 4 bases between them. The germline V gene encodes CDR1 SGHDN and CDR2 FVKESK.

This sequence joins TRBV9 and TRBJ2-5, with 10 bases that match TRBD2. The CDR3 has 15 residues. Per the germline V gene, CDR1 is SGDLS and CDR2 is YYNGEE. V gave up 4 bases and J gave up 2 bases; unmatched junction bases: 5. The CDR3 loop is CASSPWTSGQETQYF. CDR3 bases: TGTGCCAGCAGCCCTTGGACTAGCGGACAAGAGACCCAGTACTTC.

V gene TRBV6-5 combines with J gene TRBJ1-1, with D uncertain. The CDR3 loop spans 14 amino acids. V was cut by 1 base and J by 1 base, with 7 bases left in between. Germline CDR1 is MNHEY and CDR2 is SVGAGI. The CDR3 sequence is CASSYFAANTEAFF. The CDR3 DNA reads as TGTGCCAGCAGTTACTTCGCGGCGAACACTGAAGCTTTCTTT.

This chain joins TRBV6-4 and TRBJ2-2; TRBD2 agrees at 11 bases. Germline CDR1 reads MRHNA; CDR2 reads SNTAGT. V shed 0 bases, J shed 2 bases, and the junction held 11 bases outside the gene matches. This CDR3 comprises 20 residues. CDR3 region: CASSDSSWLAGGSNTGELFF. CDR3 nucleotide sequence: TGTGCCAGCAGTGACTCGAGTTGGCTAGCGGGGGGCAGTAACACCGGGGAGCTGTTTTTT.

V gene TRBV6-5 combines with J gene TRBJ1-6, with TRBD1 as a possible D gene (5 bases). Between the trimmed V and J ends, which lost 7 bases and 10 bases, there was a span of 14 bases. The CDR3 sequence is 13 residues long. The germline V gene encodes CDR1 MNHEY and CDR2 SVGAGI. The CDR3 coding sequence is TGTGCCAGCACCCCGCCCGGGGGATCACCCCTCCACTTT. It encodes CASTPPGGSPLHF.

The chain has TRBV7-2 and TRBJ1-1; no clear D. This CDR3 region has 15 residues. Trimming pared 5 bases from V and 0 bases from J, leaving 13 bases between. CDR1 and CDR2 from the germline V gene are SGHTA and FQGNSA. The CDR3 DNA sequence: TGTGCCAGCAGCCCTCGGCGGACTATGAACACTGAAGCTTTCTTT. It specifies CASSPRRTMNTEAFF.

This clone was detected once. The rearrangement uses TRBV10-3 and TRBJ1-4; a possible D gene is TRBD1 (5 bases). This CDR3 is 19 amino acids long. CDR1 and CDR2 from the germline V gene are ENHRY and SYGVKD. The V end was cut by 10 bases, the J end by 0 bases, with 27 bases between. CDR3 in amino acids: CANLMGLSGRETTNEKLFF. The CDR3 coding sequence is TGTGCCAACCTCATGGGGCTATCTGGCAGGGAGACAACTAATGAAAAACTGTTTTTT.

The chain combines TRBV2 with TRBJ2-3; D is ambiguous. CDR1 is SNHLY, CDR2 FYNNEI, per germline. V was trimmed by 1 base and J by 0 bases, leaving 2 bases between them. The CDR3 covers 13 residues. CDR3 in amino acids: CASSEVSTDTQYF. The CDR3, as DNA: TGTGCCAGCAGTGAAGTCAGCACAGATACGCAGTATTTT.

The V gene is TRBV10-1, the J gene TRBJ2-5; TRBD2 agrees at 10 bases. V lost 3 bases and J lost 2; bases outside the gene matches: 9. This CDR3 has 17 amino acids. Germline V gene data show CDR1 as WNHNN and CDR2 as SYGVQD (reference sequence). The CDR3 bases are TGCGCCAGCAGTGATCATAGCGGGGGGCCTCTACAAGAGACCCAGTACTTC. It yields the protein CASSDHSGGPLQETQYF.

J is TRBJ1-5 and V is TRBV4-1; D is perhaps TRBD1 (5 bases). Germline CDR1 MGHRA, CDR2 YSYEKL. CDR3 length equals 16 residues. The ends were cut back, 1 base at V and 9 bases at J, with 19 bases in the middle. The CDR3 sequence is CASSQAGGISRPPQHF. Written as DNA, the CDR3 is TGCGCCAGCAGCCAAGCGGGGGGAATCAGCCGCCCGCCCCAGCATTTT.

J is TRBJ1-3 and V is TRBV18; a possible D gene is TRBD1 (6 bases). From germline, CDR1 is KGHSH and CDR2 LQKENI. Trimming left V 7 bases short and J 0 bases short, with 10 bases between. The CDR3 runs to 14 residues. This CDR3 is CASLDSHSGNTIYF. CDR3 in DNA: TGTGCCAGCTTGGACAGTCACTCTGGAAACACCATATATTTT.

The chain uses TRBV9 and TRBJ2-7; 13 bases match TRBD2. Unmatched junction bases numbered 2, after V lost 0 bases and J lost 2 bases. CDR3 length: 16 amino acids. Germline V lookup: CDR1 SGDLS, CDR2 YYNGEE. CDR3 sequence: CASSVGGTSGAYEQYF. CDR3 coding DNA: TGTGCCAGCAGCGTAGGGGGGACTAGCGGGGCCTACGAGCAGTACTTC.

This chain connects TRBV10-2 to TRBJ2-1, with D perhaps TRBD1 (6 bases). CDR1 is WSHSY, CDR2 SAAADI, per germline. V lost 3 bases and J 1 base, leaving 16 bases between the germline ends. The CDR3 sequence is 17 residues long. In DNA form, the CDR3 reads TGCGCCAGCAGTGACCCTTGGACAGAAGAGTCCTACAATGAGCAGTTCTTC. Translation gives CASSDPWTEESYNEQFF.

The chain carries TRBV1 and TRBJ1-2; the table's D call, TRBD1, was not checked against the DNA. TRBV1 corresponds to a pseudogene. The CDR3 runs 18 residues. The CDR3, as DNA: TGCACCAGCAGCCAGGAGGACAGGGGGCGAACAGTCGGCTATGGCTACACCTTC. Its translation is CTSSQEDRGRTVGYGYTF.